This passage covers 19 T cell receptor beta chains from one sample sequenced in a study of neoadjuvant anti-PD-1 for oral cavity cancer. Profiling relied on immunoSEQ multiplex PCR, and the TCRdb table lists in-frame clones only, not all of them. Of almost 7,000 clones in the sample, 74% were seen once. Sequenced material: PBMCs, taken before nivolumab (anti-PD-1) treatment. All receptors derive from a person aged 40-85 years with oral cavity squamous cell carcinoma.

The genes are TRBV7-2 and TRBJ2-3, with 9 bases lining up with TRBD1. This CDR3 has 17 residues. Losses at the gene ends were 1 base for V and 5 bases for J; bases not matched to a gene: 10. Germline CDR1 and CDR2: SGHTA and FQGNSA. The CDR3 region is CASSLGKQGAHGDTQYF. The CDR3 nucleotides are TGTGCCAGCAGCTTAGGGAAACAGGGGGCACACGGAGATACGCAGTATTTT.

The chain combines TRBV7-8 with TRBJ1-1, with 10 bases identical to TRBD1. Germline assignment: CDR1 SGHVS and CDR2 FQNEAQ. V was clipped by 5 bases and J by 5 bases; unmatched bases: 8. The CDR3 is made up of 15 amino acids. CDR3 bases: TGTGCCAGCAGCGTTCCGGGACAGGGGAGGACTGAAGCTTTCTTT. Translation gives CASSVPGQGRTEAFF.

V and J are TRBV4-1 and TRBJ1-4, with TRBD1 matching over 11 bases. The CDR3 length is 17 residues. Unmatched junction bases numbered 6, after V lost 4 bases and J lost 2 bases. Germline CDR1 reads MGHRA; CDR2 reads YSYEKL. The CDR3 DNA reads TGCGCCAGCAGCCGGGGACAGGGGGACCGCACTAATGAAAAACTGTTTTTT. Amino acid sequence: CASSRGQGDRTNEKLFF.

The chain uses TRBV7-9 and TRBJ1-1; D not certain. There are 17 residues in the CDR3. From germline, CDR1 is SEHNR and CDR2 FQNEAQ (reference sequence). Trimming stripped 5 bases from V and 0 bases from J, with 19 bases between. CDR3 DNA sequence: TGTGCCAGCAGCCCCAACCCGAACAGAAGAATGAACACTGAAGCTTTCTTT. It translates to CASSPNPNRRMNTEAFF.

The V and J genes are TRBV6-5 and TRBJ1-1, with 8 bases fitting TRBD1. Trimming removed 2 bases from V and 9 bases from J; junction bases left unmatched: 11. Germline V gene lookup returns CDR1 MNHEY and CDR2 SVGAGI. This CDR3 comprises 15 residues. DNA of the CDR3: TGTGCCAGCAGTTACACGAGGACAGGGCCCCAAAAAGCTTTCTTT. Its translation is CASSYTRTGPQKAFF.

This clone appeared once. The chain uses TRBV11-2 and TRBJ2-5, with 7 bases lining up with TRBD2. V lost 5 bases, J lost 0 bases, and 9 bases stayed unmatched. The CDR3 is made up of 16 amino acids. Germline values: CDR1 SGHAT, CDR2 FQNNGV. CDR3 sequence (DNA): TGTGCCAGCAGCCCCCGGGGCGGGGGATACCAAGAGACCCAGTACTTC. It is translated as CASSPRGGGYQETQYF.

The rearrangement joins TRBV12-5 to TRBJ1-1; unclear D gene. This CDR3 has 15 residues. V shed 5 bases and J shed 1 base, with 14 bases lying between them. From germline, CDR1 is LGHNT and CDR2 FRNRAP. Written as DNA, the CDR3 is TGTGCTAGTGGTACTTCCGGGGAAAAGAACACTGAAGCTTTCTTT. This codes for CASGTSGEKNTEAFF.

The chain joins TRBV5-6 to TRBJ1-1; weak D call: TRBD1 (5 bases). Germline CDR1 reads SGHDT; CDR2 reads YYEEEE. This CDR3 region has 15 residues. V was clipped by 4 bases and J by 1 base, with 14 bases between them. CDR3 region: CASSAARGPNTEAFF. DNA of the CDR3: TGTGCCAGCAGCGCTGCGAGGGGACCGAACACTGAAGCTTTCTTT.

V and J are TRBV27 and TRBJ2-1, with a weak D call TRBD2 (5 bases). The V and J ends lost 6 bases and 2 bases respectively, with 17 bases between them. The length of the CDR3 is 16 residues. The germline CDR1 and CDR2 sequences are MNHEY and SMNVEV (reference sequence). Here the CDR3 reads CASRLGSRGAYNEQFF. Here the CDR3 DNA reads TGTGCCAGCAGACTGGGCTCCCGGGGAGCCTACAATGAGCAGTTCTTC.

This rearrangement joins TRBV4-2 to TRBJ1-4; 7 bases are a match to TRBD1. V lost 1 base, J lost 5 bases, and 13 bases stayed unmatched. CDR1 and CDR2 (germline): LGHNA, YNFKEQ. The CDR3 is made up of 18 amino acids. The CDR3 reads CASSQAPQGGWVNEKLFF. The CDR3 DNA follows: TGTGCCAGCAGCCAAGCGCCGCAGGGGGGATGGGTCAATGAAAAACTGTTTTTT.

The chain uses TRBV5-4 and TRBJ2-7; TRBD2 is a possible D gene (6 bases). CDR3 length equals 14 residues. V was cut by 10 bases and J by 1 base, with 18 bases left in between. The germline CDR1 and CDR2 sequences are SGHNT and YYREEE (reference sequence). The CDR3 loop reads CASARDSSSYEQYF. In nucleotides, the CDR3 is TGTGCCTCGGCCCGGGACTCCAGTTCCTACGAGCAGTACTTC.

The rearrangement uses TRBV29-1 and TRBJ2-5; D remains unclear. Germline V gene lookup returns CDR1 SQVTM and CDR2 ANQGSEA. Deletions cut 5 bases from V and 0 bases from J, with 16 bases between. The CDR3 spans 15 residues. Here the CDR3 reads CSVSRGTRHQETQYF. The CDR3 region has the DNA TGCAGCGTTTCCCGTGGCACCCGACACCAAGAGACCCAGTACTTC.

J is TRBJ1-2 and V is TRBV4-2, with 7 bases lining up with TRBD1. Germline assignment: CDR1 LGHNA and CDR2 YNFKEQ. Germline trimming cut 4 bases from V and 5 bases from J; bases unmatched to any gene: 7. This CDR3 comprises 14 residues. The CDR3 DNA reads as TGTGCCAGCAGCCTTCCGGGACAGCTATATGGCTACACCTTC. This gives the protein CASSLPGQLYGYTF.

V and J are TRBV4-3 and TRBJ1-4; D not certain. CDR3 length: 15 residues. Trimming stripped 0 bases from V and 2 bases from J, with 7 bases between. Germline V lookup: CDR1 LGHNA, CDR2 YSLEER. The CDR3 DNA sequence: TGCGCCAGCAGCCAAGAGTCGTCGACTAATGAAAAACTGTTTTTT. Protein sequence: CASSQESSTNEKLFF.

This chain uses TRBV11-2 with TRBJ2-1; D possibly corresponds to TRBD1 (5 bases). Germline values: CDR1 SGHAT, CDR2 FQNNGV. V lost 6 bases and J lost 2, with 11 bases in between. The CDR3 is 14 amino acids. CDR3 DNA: TGTGCCAGCAGTCCACAGGTTCCCTACAATGAGCAGTTCTTC. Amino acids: CASSPQVPYNEQFF.

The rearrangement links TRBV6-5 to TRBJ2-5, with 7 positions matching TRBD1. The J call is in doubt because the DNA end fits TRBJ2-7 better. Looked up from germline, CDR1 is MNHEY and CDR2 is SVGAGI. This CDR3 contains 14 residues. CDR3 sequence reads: CASSQPGQRGEQYF. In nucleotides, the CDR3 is TGTGCCAGCAGTCAACCGGGACAGAGGGGCGAGCAGTACTTC.

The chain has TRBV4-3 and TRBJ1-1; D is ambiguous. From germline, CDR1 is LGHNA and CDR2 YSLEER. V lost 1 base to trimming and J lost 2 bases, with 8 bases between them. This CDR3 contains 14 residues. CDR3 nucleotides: TGCGCCAGCAGCCAAGGCGAGTTTAACACTGAAGCTTTCTTT. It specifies CASSQGEFNTEAFF.

This CDR3 reads CASSFSNYGYTF. CDR3 DNA: TGTGCCAGCAGTTTTTCCAACTATGGCTACACCTTC. The genes are TRBV28 and TRBJ1-2; no clear D. CDR1 MDHEN and CDR2 SYDVKM come from the germline V gene. Trimming took off 3 bases at V and 2 bases at J, with 4 bases between the two ends. The CDR3 has 12 residues.

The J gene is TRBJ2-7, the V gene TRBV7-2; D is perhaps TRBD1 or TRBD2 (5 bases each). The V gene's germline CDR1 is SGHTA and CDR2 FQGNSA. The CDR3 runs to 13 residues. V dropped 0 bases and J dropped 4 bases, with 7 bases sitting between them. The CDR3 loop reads CASSLAGPYEQYF. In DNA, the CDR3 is TGTGCCAGCAGCTTAGCGGGACCTTACGAGCAGTACTTC.